This TCR beta chain was sequenced for a study of early T cells in non-severe SARS-CoV-2 infection. About the study: With bulk RNA from unsorted whole blood as input, sequencing yielded unpaired chains.

On this clonotype itself: Its specificity is not known.

Study results and caveats: Matches to VDJdb favored anti-spike CD8 responses and missed private and CD4 specificities.

V lost 0 bases and J 2 bases, leaving 12 bases between the germline ends. CDR1 is SGHDT and CDR2 is YYEEEE in the germline V gene. CDR3 length: 15 amino acids. Individual cDNA molecules each received unique molecular identifiers attached to them. TCRdb used MiXCR to reprocess the 5' RACE reads, holding one entry per CDR3 protein. This table has tens of thousands of distinct CDR3 sequences, 9% to 15% appearing once. Sequencing input: whole blood. This chain joins TRBV5-6 and TRBJ2-7, with D perhaps matching TRBD2 (6 bases). The clonotype originates from an adult who was a healthcare worker with PCR-confirmed SARS-CoV-2 infection or an uninfected control (not recorded which). The CDR3 DNA reads TGTGCCAGCAGCTTGGGGCTGTCTAGCGCCTACGAGCAGTACTTC. Its translation: CASSLGLSSAYEQYF.